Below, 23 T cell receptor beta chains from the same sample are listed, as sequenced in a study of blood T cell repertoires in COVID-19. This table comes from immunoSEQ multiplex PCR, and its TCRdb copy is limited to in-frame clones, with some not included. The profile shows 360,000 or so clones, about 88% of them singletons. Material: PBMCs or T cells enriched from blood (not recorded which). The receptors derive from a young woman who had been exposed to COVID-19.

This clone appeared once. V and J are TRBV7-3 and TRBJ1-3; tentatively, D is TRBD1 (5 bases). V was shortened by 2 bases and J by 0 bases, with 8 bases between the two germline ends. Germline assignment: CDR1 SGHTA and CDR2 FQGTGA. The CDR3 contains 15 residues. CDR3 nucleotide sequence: TGTGCCAGCAGCTTAGGGGCGAGCTCTGGAAACACCATATATTTT. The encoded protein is CASSLGASSGNTIYF. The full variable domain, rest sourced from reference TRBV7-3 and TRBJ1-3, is GAGVSQTPSNKVTEKGKYVELRCDPISGHTALYWYRQSLGQGPEFLIYFQGTGAADDSGLPNDRFFAVRPEGSVSTLKIQRTERGDSAVYLCASSLGASSGNTIYFGEGSWLTVV.

The CDR3 region is CASSVATGTGGLGEQYF. The CDR3 nucleotides read TGTGCCAGCAGCGTAGCTACAGGGACAGGGGGGTTGGGGGAGCAGTACTTC. The chain employs TRBV9 and TRBJ2-7; 11 bases are shared with TRBD1. Germline V gene sequence: CDR1 SGDLS, CDR2 YYNGEE. V trimming: 0 bases; J trimming: 7 bases; junction bases outside the gene matches: 12. The CDR3 length is 17 residues.

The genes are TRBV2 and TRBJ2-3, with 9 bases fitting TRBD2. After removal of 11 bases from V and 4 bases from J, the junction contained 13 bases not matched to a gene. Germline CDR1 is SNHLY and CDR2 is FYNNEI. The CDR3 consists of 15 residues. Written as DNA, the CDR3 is TGTGCCTTTGAAGGGCGGGAGGGCCGGGCAGATACGCAGTATTTT. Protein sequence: CAFEGREGRADTQYF.

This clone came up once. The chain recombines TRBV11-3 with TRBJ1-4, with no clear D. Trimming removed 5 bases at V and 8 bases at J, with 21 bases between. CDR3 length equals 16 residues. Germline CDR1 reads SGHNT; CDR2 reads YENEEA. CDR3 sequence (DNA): TGTGCCAGCAGCCGGGATCGGAGACCCTCGGGGGAAAAACTGTTTTTT. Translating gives CASSRDRRPSGEKLFF. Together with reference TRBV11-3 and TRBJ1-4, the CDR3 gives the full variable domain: EAGVVQSPRYKIIEKKQPVAFWCNPISGHNTLYWYLQNLGQGPELLIRYENEEAVDDSQLPKDRFSAERLKGVDSTLKIQPAELGDSAVYLCASSRDRRPSGEKLFFGSGTQLSVL.

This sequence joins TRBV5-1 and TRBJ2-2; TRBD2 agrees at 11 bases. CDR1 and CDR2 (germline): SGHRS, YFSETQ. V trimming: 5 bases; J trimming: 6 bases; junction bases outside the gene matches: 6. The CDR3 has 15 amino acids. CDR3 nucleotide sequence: TGCGCCAGCAGACCCCTAGCGGGAGGAGCCGGGGAGCTGTTTTTT. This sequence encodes CASRPLAGGAGELFF.

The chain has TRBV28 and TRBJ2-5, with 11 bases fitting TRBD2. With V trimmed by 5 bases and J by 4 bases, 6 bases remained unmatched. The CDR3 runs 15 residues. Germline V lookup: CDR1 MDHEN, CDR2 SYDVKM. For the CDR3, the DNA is TGTGCCAGCAGTGCCAGACTAGCGGGGAGAGAGACCCAGTACTTC. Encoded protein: CASSARLAGRETQYF.

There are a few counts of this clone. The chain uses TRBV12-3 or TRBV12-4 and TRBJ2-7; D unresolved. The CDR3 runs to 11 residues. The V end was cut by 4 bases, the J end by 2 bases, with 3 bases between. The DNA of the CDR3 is TGTGCCAGCAGTTCAACCTACGAGCAGTACTTC. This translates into CASSSTYEQYF.

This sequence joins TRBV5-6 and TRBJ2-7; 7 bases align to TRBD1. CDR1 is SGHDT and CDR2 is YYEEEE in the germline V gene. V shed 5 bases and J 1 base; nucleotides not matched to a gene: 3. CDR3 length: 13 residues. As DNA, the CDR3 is TGTGCCAGCAGTCCGGGACAGTCCTACGAGCAGTACTTC. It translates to CASSPGQSYEQYF.

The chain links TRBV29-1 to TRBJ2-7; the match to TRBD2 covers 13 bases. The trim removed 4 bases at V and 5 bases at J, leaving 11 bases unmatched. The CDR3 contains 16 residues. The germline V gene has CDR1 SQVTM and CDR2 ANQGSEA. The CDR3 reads CSVVRDTSGRAHEQYF. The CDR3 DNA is TGCAGCGTTGTTAGGGATACTAGCGGGAGGGCCCACGAGCAGTACTTC.

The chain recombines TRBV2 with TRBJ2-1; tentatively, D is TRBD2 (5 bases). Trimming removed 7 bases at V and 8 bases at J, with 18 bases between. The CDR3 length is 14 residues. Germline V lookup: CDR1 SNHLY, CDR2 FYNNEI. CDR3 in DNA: TGTGCCAGCATCTTAAGGGAGATTTTTCATGAGCAGTTCTTC. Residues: CASILREIFHEQFF.

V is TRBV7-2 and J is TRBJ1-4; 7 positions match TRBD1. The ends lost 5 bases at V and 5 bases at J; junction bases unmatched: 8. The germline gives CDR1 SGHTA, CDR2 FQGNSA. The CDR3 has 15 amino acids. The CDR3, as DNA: TGTGCCAGCAGCCTCCCCGCAGGGGGAAATGAAAAACTGTTTTTT. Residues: CASSLPAGGNEKLFF.

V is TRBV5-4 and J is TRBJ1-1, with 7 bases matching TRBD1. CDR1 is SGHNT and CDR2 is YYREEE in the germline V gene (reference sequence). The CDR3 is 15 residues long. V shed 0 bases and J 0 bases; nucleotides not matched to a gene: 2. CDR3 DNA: TGTGCCAGCAGCTTGGAGGGGGCCATGAACACTGAAGCTTTCTTT. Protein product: CASSLEGAMNTEAFF. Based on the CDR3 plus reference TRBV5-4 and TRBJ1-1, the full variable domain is ETGVTQSPTHLIKTRGQQVTLRCSSQSGHNTVSWYQQALGQGPQFIFQYYREEENGRGNFPPRFSGLQFPNYSSELNVNALELDDSALYLCASSLEGAMNTEAFFGQGTRLTVV.

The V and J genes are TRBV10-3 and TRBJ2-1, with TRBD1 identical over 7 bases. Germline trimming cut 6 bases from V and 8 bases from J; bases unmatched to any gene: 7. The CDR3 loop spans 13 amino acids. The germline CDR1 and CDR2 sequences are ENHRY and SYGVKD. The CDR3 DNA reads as TGTGCCATCAGGGGCACAGGGGACGATGAGCAGTTCTTC. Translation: CAIRGTGDDEQFF.

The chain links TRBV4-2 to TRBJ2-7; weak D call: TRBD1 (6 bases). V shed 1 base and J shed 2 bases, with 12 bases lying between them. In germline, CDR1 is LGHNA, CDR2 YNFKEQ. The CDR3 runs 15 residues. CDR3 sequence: CASSQGETGPYEQYF. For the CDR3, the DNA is TGTGCCAGCAGCCAAGGAGAGACAGGACCCTACGAGCAGTACTTC.

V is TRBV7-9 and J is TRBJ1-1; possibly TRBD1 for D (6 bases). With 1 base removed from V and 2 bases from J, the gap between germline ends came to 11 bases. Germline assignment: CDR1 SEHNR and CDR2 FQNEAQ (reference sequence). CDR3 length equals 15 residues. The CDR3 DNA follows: TGTGCCAGCAGCTTAGTCCAACAGGGTAACACTGAAGCTTTCTTT. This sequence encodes CASSLVQQGNTEAFF.

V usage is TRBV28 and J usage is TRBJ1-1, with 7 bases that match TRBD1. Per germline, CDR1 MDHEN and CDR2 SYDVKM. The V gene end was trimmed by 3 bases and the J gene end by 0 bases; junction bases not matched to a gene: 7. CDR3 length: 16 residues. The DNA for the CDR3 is TGTGCCAGCAGTTTGCACCCAGGGGGGCTGAACACTGAAGCTTTCTTT. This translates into CASSLHPGGLNTEAFF.

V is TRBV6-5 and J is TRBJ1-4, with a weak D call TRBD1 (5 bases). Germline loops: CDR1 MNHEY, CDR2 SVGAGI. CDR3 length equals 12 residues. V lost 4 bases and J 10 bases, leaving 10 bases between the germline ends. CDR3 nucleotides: TGTGCCAGCAGTTTTCCGGGGGGAAAACTGTTTTTT. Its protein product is CASSFPGGKLFF.

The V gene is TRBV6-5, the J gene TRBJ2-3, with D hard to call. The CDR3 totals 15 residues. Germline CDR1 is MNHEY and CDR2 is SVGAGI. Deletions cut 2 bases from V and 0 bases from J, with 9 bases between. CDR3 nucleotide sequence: TGTGCCAGCAGTTACAGGCCGACTAGCACAGATACGCAGTATTTT. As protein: CASSYRPTSTDTQYF.

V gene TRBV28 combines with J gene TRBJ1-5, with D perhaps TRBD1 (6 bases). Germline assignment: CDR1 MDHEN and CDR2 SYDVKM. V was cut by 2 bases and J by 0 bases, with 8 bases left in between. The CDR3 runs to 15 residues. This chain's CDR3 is CASSLGDTSNQPQHF. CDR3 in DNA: TGTGCCAGCAGTTTAGGGGACACTAGCAATCAGCCCCAGCATTTT.

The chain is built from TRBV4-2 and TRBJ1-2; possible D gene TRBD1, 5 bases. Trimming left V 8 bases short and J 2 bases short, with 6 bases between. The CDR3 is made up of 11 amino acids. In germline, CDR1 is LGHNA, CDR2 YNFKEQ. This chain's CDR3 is CASGGNYGYTF. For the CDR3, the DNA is TGTGCCAGCGGGGGGAACTATGGCTACACCTTC.

CDR3 sequence: CASSPGDGWGEKLFF. CDR3 bases: TGTGCCAGCAGTCCGGGGGATGGTTGGGGAGAAAAACTGTTTTTT. The genes are TRBV28 and TRBJ1-4; tentative D call: TRBD1 (5 bases). Per the germline V gene, CDR1 is MDHEN and CDR2 is SYDVKM. CDR3 length: 15 residues. The ends were cut back, 5 bases at V and 8 bases at J, with 18 bases in the middle.

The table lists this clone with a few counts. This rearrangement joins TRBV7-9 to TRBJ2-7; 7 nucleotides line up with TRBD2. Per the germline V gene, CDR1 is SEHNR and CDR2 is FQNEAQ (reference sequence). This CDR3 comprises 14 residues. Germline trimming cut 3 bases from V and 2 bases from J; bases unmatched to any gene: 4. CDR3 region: CASSLGGFPYEQYF. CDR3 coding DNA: TGTGCCAGCAGCTTGGGGGGGTTCCCCTACGAGCAGTACTTC.

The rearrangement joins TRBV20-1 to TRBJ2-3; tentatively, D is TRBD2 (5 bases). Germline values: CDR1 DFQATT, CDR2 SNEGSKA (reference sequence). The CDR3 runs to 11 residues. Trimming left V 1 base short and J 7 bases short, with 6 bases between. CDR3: CSARGLNTQYF. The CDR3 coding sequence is TGCAGTGCTAGAGGACTAAATACGCAGTATTTT.